This T cell receptor beta chain was identified in a study of T cell repertoires in cytomegalovirus infection (dated by TCRdb to the late 2010s). Regarding the study in general: Because public TCR beta signatures pointed to carriage of CMV infection together with the matching HLA type, the HLA type of each donor mattered for the analysis.

The CDR1 and CDR2 encoded by the germline V gene (reference sequence) are LGHDT and YNNKEL. Trimming accounts for 9 bases at V and 0 bases at J, while the number of junction bases matched to no gene is 13. The CDR3 contains 17 residues, cysteine and phenylalanine counted. CDR3 DNA is the only sequence kept; it has 51 bases, read in frame from the first base. Study-level results and caveats: The ex vivo response was dominated by HLA-C-restricted CMV-specific TCR beta clonotypes, and the single most frequent clonotype in two of eight donors was supplied by these HLA-C-restricted clonotypes. In both this cohort and an independent cohort of 300 to 450 donors, the cumulative frequency of public TCR beta family members distinguished carriers of CMV infection plus the relevant HLA type.

TCRdb shows the sequencer as Illumina HiSeq 1500. TCRdb handled the public reads itself, with Q25 trimming in fastp and clone calling in MiXCR, and kept productive beta chains. Rows with a matching CDR3 protein are joined into one entry that keeps the most common DNA and genes. The sample contains about 490,000 distinct CDR3 sequences, over 9% of them found a single time. Clones ranked in the top ten supply 10% of the sample. Remarks on this clonotype: Its antigen has not been determined. No much larger clone is present one base from it, and per-base qualities are unavailable.

The sequence was obtained from a human donor in good health (CMV status not recorded). Some clones in this sample may be carry-over from other donors' samples. The chain was built from TRBV3-1 and TRBJ2-7; 11 bases in the middle match TRBD2. Specimen: PBMCs. In nucleotide form, the sequence is TGTGCCAGTTTGGGGACTAGCGGACCCTACAGCTCCTACGAGCAGTACTTC. It codes for CASLGTSGPYSSYEQYF.